These T cell receptor beta chains were read from a single sample in a study of cytomegalovirus exposure and HLA in healthy donors. The protocol was immunoSEQ multiplex PCR, while the TCRdb copy is restricted to in-frame clones and leaves out a portion. This table holds roughly 100,000 clones, 82% found once. Input material: PBMCs. All receptors derive from a middle-aged man in good health and CMV-seronegative. Both conserved end residues are part of each CDR3. A D gene is named only where the DNA matches it firmly. Part of the rows lack a size; the others show once, few, many or a class for expanded clones.

abundance	d_gene	v_gene	j_gene	CDR3aa	CDR3nt
NA	NA	TRBV30	TRBJ1-5	CAWSPDSNQPQHF	TGTGCCTGGAGTCCAGACAGTAATCAGCCCCAGCATTTT
NA	NA	TRBV6-6	TRBJ1-1	CASTQLRTDRNTEAFF	TGTGCCAGCACCCAACTACGGACAGACCGGAACACTGAAGCTTTCTTT
NA	TRBD1	TRBV19	TRBJ1-1	CASNLGGAGTEAFF	TGTGCCAGTAACTTAGGGGGCGCGGGGACTGAAGCTTTCTTT
few	TRBD1	TRBV6-5	TRBJ1-2	CASRGQGVNYGYTF	TGTGCCAGTCGGGGACAGGGGGTCAACTATGGCTACACCTTC
NA	NA	TRBV5-1	TRBJ1-3	CASSLSDTASGNTIYF	TGCGCCAGCAGCTTATCCGACACAGCCTCTGGAAACACCATATATTTT
NA	NA	TRBV19	TRBJ1-5	CASTNRDNQPQHF	TGTGCCAGTACCAACAGGGACAATCAGCCCCAGCATTTT
NA	TRBD1	TRBV5-4	TRBJ2-1	CASSLKTGANNEQFF	TGTGCCAGCAGCTTGAAAACAGGGGCTAACAATGAGCAGTTCTTC
NA	NA	TRBV28	TRBJ2-5	CASSQKRTQYF	TGTGCCAGCAGCCAGAAGCGGACCCAGTACTTC
NA	TRBD2	TRBV4-2	TRBJ2-5	CASSQSLARDQETQYF	TGTGCCAGCAGCCAATCACTAGCGAGGGACCAAGAGACCCAGTACTTC
NA	NA	TRBV10-3	TRBJ1-3	CAISFREAGNTIYF	TGTGCCATCAGTTTCAGGGAAGCAGGAAACACCATATATTTT
NA	NA	TRBV28	TRBJ1-1	CASSFIGLGGTEAFF	TGTGCCAGCAGTTTCATAGGGCTGGGAGGGACTGAAGCTTTCTTT
NA	TRBD1	TRBV18	TRBJ2-5	CASSQNWGTGQETQYF	TGTGCCAGCTCCCAAAACTGGGGGACAGGCCAAGAGACCCAGTACTTC
NA	TRBD2	TRBV5-1	TRBJ2-1	CASSLVIGGVNEQFF	TGCGCCAGCAGCTTGGTGATCGGGGGGGTCAATGAGCAGTTCTTC
NA	NA	TRBV2	TRBJ2-4	CASTLARTDIQYF	TGTGCCAGCACCCTAGCAAGGACGGACATTCAGTACTTC
NA	TRBD1	TRBV5-1	TRBJ1-1	CASSSNPGQGEAFF	TGCGCCAGCAGCTCTAACCCCGGACAGGGTGAAGCTTTCTTT
NA	TRBD1	TRBV2	TRBJ1-4	CASKGTVTTNEKLFF	TGTGCCAGCAAAGGGACAGTCACAACTAATGAAAAACTGTTTTTT
NA	NA	TRBV7-9	TRBJ2-3	CASSLPRGSTDTQYF	TGTGCCAGCAGCTTACCTAGGGGTAGCACAGATACGCAGTATTTT
NA	TRBD2	TRBV7-9	TRBJ2-3	CASSPLSTSGGGDTQYF	TGTGCCAGCAGCCCCCTATCGACTAGCGGGGGGGGAGATACGCAGTATTTT
NA	NA	TRBV7-9	TRBJ2-1	CASSSLAGAYNEQFF	TGTGCCAGCAGCTCTCTGGCGGGGGCTTACAATGAGCAGTTCTTC
NA	NA	TRBV4-1	TRBJ1-2	CASSQKNSGESGSYGYTF	TGCGCCAGCAGCCAGAAAAATTCGGGGGAGTCGGGGTCCTATGGCTACACCTTC
NA	NA	TRBV6-1	TRBJ2-7	CASSERTIYEQYF	TGTGCCAGCAGTGAAAGGACTATCTACGAGCAGTACTTC
NA	TRBD1	TRBV27	TRBJ2-1	CASSLSGGTGGEQFF	TGTGCCAGCAGTTTATCGGGCGGGACAGGCGGTGAGCAGTTCTTC
NA	NA	TRBV28	TRBJ1-5	CASSLSSGGNQPQHF	TGTGCCAGCAGTTTATCATCAGGGGGCAATCAGCCCCAGCATTTT
NA	NA	TRBV27	TRBJ1-1	CASSLTQYTEAFF	TGTGCCAGCAGTTTGACACAGTACACTGAAGCTTTCTTT
NA	NA	TRBV7-2	TRBJ2-3	CASSLALQGLTDTQYF	TGTGCCAGCAGCTTAGCGCTTCAGGGACTCACAGATACGCAGTATTTT